This T cell receptor (beta chain) was captured in a study of a mutant IDH1 vaccine in newly diagnosed glioma. Study-level information: Sex distribution of treated patients was about 60% male and approximately 38% female; mean age was around 42 years. Patients were pretreated with radiotherapy, temozolomide, or both, mostly both.

Sequenced by immunoSEQ multiplex PCR; TCRdb stores in-frame clones only, minus some. The sample records under 65,000 clones, 80% to 90% being singletons. Germline V gene sequence: CDR1 SEHNR, CDR2 FQNEAQ (reference sequence). The CDR3 is made up of 13 amino acids. V shed 3 bases and J shed 6 bases, with 8 bases lying between them. Noted time point: baseline, week 1 (first vaccination visit). Noted treatment: pre-vaccination baseline after standard-of-care therapy. In every donor, the tumor was a new WHO grade 3 or 4 IDH1-mutant, ATRX-lost astrocytoma. The sequencing used PBMCs, collected from a glioma patient treated with radiotherapy, temozolomide or both. This receptor was identified in a man aged 18 to 29 with glioma. This chain connects TRBV7-9 to TRBJ1-4; D is perhaps TRBD1 (5 bases). CDR3 sequence (DNA): TGTGCCAGCAGCTTGGGGGTAGATGAAAAACTGTTTTTT. This encodes CASSLGVDEKLFF.